The entry below gives a single TCR beta chain sequence along with its context. Its antigen is not identified. The CDR3 does not close with the conserved phenylalanine or tryptophan, likely indicating a read error. This record belongs to a study of T cells in Graves' hyperthyroidism and ophthalmopathy. At the level of the study: Peripheral blood specimens were obtained at initial diagnosis, prior to any treatment.

Amplification yielded TCR beta CDR3 regions, with RNA transcripts as the source. HTBI primers were used for first-round RT-PCR of the TCR CDR3. Via MiXCR, TCRdb re-called the multiplex PCR reads, giving one row per CDR3 protein. The table shows some 620,000 distinct CDR3 sequences, with around 16% occurring only once. The germline V gene encodes CDR1 SNHLY and CDR2 FYNNEI. The junction had 13 bases not matched to a gene; V was cut back by 6 bases and J by 2 bases. The CDR3 loop spans 19 amino acids. Study-level findings and limits: Also found in blood were most expanded thyroid clonotypes above 0.001.

The receptor was derived from a woman in her twenties or thirties with Graves' hyperthyroidism. This chain uses TRBV2 with TRBJ2-7, with 16 nucleotides matching TRBD2. Specimen: blood. For the CDR3, the DNA is TGTGCCAGCAGCGACCTGGGACTAGCGGGAGGGCCCCGAGCCTACGAGCAGTACCTC. The encoded protein is CASSDLGLAGGPRAYEQYL.